Listed below are T cell receptor beta chains from one sample, sequenced in a study of early T cells in non-severe SARS-CoV-2 infection. MiXCR was run by TCRdb on the 5' RACE reads, yielding one entry per CDR3 protein. There are more than 70,000 distinct CDR3 sequences in the sample; roughly 13% occur only once, and over 11% lies in the top ten. Sequencing was done on a sample of whole blood. The source is an adult who was a healthcare worker with PCR-confirmed SARS-CoV-2 infection or an uninfected control (not recorded which). CDR3s include the opening cysteine and the closing phenylalanine or tryptophan. The D gene is left open where the match is weak. Only some rows state a clone size, as once, few, many or a class for expanded clones.

d_call: TRBD2
v_call: TRBV6-5
j_call: TRBJ2-1
clone_size: few
cdr3_nt: TGTGCCAGCAGCCGCCTAGCGGGGGAGCAGTTCTTC
cdr3_aa: CASSRLAGEQFF

d_call: .
v_call: TRBV4-1
j_call: TRBJ2-4
clone_size: few
cdr3_nt: TGCGCCAGCAGCCAGCCTACCAGGGACATAAAAAACATTCAGTACTTC
cdr3_aa: CASSQPTRDIKNIQYF

d_call: TRBD2
v_call: TRBV20-1
j_call: TRBJ2-1
clone_size: many
cdr3_nt: TGCAGTGCTAGTGGGATCGCGGGGGGGCTAAATGAGCAGTTCTTC
cdr3_aa: CSASGIAGGLNEQFF

d_call: TRBD2
v_call: TRBV7-9
j_call: TRBJ2-1
clone_size: few
cdr3_nt: TGTGCCAGCAGCTCCCTAGCGGGGGGTAACTACAATGAGCAGTTCTTC
cdr3_aa: CASSSLAGGNYNEQFF

d_call: .
v_call: TRBV27
j_call: TRBJ1-4
clone_size: many
cdr3_nt: TGTGCCAGCAGTTATTCTGGCCCTACTGAAAAACTGTTTTTT
cdr3_aa: CASSYSGPTEKLFF

d_call: .
v_call: TRBV29-1
j_call: TRBJ1-2
clone_size: few
cdr3_nt: TGCAGCGTTGGCGGAGGAGACTATGGCTACACCTTC
cdr3_aa: CSVGGGDYGYTF

d_call: TRBD1
v_call: TRBV29-1
j_call: TRBJ2-7
clone_size: many
cdr3_nt: TGCAGCGTTGAACGGGACAGGGGGTCAGGGCAGTACTTC
cdr3_aa: CSVERDRGSGQYF

d_call: .
v_call: TRBV18
j_call: TRBJ1-1
clone_size: many
cdr3_nt: TGTGCCAGCTCACCAATTTCCCGGACGGCGCACACTGAAGCTTTCTTT
cdr3_aa: CASSPISRTAHTEAFF

d_call: .
v_call: TRBV29-1
j_call: TRBJ1-1
clone_size: .
cdr3_nt: TGCAGCGTCACAGGACGGAACACTGAAGCTTTCTTT
cdr3_aa: CSVTGRNTEAFF

d_call: .
v_call: TRBV11-1
j_call: TRBJ2-5
clone_size: .
cdr3_nt: TGTGCCAGCAGCCTGTACCAAGAGACCCAGTACTTC
cdr3_aa: CASSLYQETQYF

d_call: TRBD1
v_call: TRBV5-6
j_call: TRBJ2-5
clone_size: few
cdr3_nt: TGTGCCAGCAGCCCCAGCGGGACAGGGGTTGAGACCCAGTACTTC
cdr3_aa: CASSPSGTGVETQYF